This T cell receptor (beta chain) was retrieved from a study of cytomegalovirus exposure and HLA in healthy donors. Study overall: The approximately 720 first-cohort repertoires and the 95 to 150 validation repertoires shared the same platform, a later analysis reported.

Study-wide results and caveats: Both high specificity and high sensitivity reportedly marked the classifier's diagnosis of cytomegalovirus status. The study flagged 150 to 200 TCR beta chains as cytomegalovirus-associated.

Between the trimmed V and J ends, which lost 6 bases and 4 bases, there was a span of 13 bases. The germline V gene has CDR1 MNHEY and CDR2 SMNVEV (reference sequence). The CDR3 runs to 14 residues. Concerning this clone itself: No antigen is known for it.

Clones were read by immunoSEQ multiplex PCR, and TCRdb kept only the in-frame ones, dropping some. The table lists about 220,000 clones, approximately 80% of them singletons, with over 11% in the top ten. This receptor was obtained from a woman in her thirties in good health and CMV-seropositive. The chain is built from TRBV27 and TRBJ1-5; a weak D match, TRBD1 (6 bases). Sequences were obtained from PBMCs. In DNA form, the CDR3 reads TGTGCCAGCAGCCCGACAGGCAGTAATCAGCCCCAGCATTTT. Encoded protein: CASSPTGSNQPQHF.